This T cell receptor beta chain was sequenced during a study of T cell responses to AZD1222 COVID-19 vaccine (dated by TCRdb to about 2021). Notes on the research overall: A total of approximately 250 trial participants underwent TCR sequencing, of whom around 210 had received two doses of AZD1222 and 26 had received two doses of the MenACWY control vaccine. Trial participants were enrolled into age subgroups of 18-55, 56-69 and 70-plus years, which contained about 150, 27 and 61 TCR-sequenced participants, respectively.

Points on this clone: Its antigen is still unknown. Base qualities are not at hand, and no much larger clone is one base apart.

The sample's time point, from its label and the paper: about 28 days (+/-7) after the second vaccine dose. AZD1222 recipients with second doses at about 4 weeks or about 12 weeks were pooled, because spike-specific TCR depth and breadth did not differ between schedules. Vaccinee samples were obtained from the UK trials COV001 and COV002, which included a single-blind randomized controlled phase 2/3 trial of AZD1222 (ChAdOx1 nCoV-19) in healthy adults. For TCRbeta chain sequencing, PBMC samples were collected from trial participants at day 0 and at day 28 after the second dose. On the study overall, not on this receptor specifically: Because no samples from the day 14 peak response were available, repertoires could be characterized only after the peak T cell response. Reportedly, close to half of the unique spike-specific TCRs recognized epitopes lying outside the regions that are mutated in the B.1.351 and B.1.1.7 variants. The 56-69-year group was small, and its depth increase did not reach significance, likely because of low power. Most participants were white British and females outnumbered males, and the authors suggested that clonal diversity may have been underestimated. After two AZD1222 doses, spike-specific TCR breadth and depth were significantly higher than at day 0 and than in MenACWY recipients. The whole spike protein was spanned by vaccine-associated CD4 TCRs, and dominant responses were seen in regions 160-218 and 743-854. Only five to seven AZD1222 recipients were SARS-CoV-2 seropositive at baseline, limiting conclusions about previously exposed vaccinees.

The CDR3 regions of human TCRbeta chains were subjected to immunosequencing. The authors' pipeline ran thus. Repertoire TCRs were matched against a reference library of SARS-CoV-2-specific TCRs generated with the MIRA antigen-specificity platform. Breadth was defined as the fraction of unique TCRs that were SARS-CoV-2-associated. Depth was defined as the fraction of total T cells that were SARS-CoV-2-associated. Using the MIRA data, each spike-specific TCR was assigned both to the spike region to which the TCR was reactive and to a CD4 or CD8 class. Log10-transformed breadth and depth values were compared by one-way ANOVA with Sidak's multiple comparisons tests. The immuneACCESS repertoire file appears here via TCRdb, limited to in-frame rearrangements. These files lack a portion of the clones; in checked studies, under half of the deficit traces to unresolved V genes, and the cause of the others is not known. The V and J calls and clone size come from that table; D and trimming were worked out from the DNA. This sample holds 100,000 to 150,000 clones; around 90% were observed only once. Clones ranked in the top ten supply approximately 2.1% of the sample.

V loses 0 bases of germline sequence and J loses 1 base, and the interval between the two ends is 9 bases. Inclusive of the bounding cysteine and phenylalanine, the CDR3 is 16 residues long. The retained sequence is limited to the CDR3, 48 bases, with the frame set at the first base. CDR1 and CDR2 (SGHTA, FQGTGA) derive from the germline V gene. The TCR originated in an adult who received the AZD1222 COVID-19 vaccine. The material was peripheral blood, obtained 28 days after the second AZD1222 dose. The V and J genes are TRBV7-3 and TRBJ2-2, and TRBD1 may be the D gene, going by 6 matching bases. The DNA is as follows: TGTGCCAGCAGCTTAACGCCCAGGGGGAACACCGGGGAGCTGTTTTTT. Translated, it gives CASSLTPRGNTGELFF. Beyond the CDR3, the reference TRBV7-3 and TRBJ2-2 genes provide the residues; the full variable domain reads: GAGVSQTPSNKVTEKGKYVELRCDPISGHTALYWYRQSLGQGPEFLIYFQGTGAADDSGLPNDRFFAVRPEGSVSTLKIQRTERGDSAVYLCASSLTPRGNTGELFFGEGSRLTVL.